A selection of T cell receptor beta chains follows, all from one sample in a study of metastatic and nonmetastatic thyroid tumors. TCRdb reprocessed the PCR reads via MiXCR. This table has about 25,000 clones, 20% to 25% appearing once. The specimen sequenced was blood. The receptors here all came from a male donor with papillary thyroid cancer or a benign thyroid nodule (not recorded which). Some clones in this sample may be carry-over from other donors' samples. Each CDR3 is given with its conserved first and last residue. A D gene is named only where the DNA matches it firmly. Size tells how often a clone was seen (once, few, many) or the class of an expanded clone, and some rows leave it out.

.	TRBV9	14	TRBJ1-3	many	CASSVSRVGNTIYF	TGTGCCAGCAGCGTTTCGAGGGTTGGAAACACCATATATTTT
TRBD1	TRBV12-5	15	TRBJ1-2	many	CASGLNRGTEYGYTF	TGTGCTAGTGGTTTGAACAGGGGGACAGAATATGGCTACACCTTC
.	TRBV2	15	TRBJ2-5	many	CAGRVVGGRLETQYF	TGTGCCGGACGAGTAGTGGGGGGAAGATTAGAGACCCAGTACTTC
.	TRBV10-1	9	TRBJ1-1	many	CASSETSYF	TGCGCCAGCAGTGAGACGAGCTACTTT
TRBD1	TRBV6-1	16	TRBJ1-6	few	CASSPIRDSYNSPLHF	TGTGCCAGCAGTCCAATTCGGGACAGCTATAATTCACCCCTCCACTTT
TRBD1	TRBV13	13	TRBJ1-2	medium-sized	CASGDRGRNGYTF	TGTGCCAGCGGCGACAGGGGGCGGAATGGCTACACCTTC
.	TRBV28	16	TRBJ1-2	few	CAGRSTAAHSNYGYTF	TGTGCCGGCAGGTCCACAGCGGCCCACTCTAACTATGGCTACACCTTC
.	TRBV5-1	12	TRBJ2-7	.	CASSLDSAKFYF	TGCGCCAGCAGCTTGGATTCGGCGAAATTTTACTTC
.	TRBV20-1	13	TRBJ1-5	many	CSARLNSNQPQHF	TGCAGTGCTAGACTGAATAGCAATCAGCCCCAGCATTTT
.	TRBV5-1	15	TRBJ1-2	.	CARSLGDAPNYGYTF	TGCGCCAGAAGCTTGGGGGACGCTCCAAACTATGGATACACCTTC
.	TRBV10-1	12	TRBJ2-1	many	CASSDSYNEQFF	TGCGCCAGCAGTGACTCCTACAATGAGCAGTTCTTC
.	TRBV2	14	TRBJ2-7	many	CASKPTGSGYEQYF	TGTGCCAGCAAGCCTACGGGAAGCGGCTACGAGCAGTACTTC
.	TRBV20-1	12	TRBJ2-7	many	CSVRGSSYEQYF	TGCAGTGTACGGGGGAGCTCCTACGAGCAGTACTTC
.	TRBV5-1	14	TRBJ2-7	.	CARSNPGGTYEQDF	TGCGCCAGAAGCAACCCGGGCGGGACCTACGAGCAGGACTTC
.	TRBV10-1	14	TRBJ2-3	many	CASSEWQSTDTQYF	TGCGCCAGCAGTGAATGGCAGAGCACAGATACGCAGTATTTT
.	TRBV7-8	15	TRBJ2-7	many	CASSLSRNQAIWQYF	TGTGCCAGCAGCTTATCCAGGAACCAGGCAATTTGGCAGTACTTC
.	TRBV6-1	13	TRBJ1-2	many	CASSEPLTAGYTF	TGTGCCAGCAGTGAACCTCTTACGGCTGGCTACACCTTC
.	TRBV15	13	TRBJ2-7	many	CATSRDQIHEQYF	TGTGCCACCAGCAGAGATCAAATCCACGAGCAGTACTTC
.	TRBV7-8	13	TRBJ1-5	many	CASSLGSGQPQHF	TGTGCCAGCAGCTTAGGGTCGGGTCAGCCCCAGCATTTT
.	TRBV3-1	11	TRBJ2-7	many	CASSQSGEQYF	TGTGCCAGCAGCCAATCGGGCGAGCAGTACTTC
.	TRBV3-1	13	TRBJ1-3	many	CASSQEGGNTIYF	TGTGCCAGCAGCCAAGAAGGTGGAAACACCATATATTTT
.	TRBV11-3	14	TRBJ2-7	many	CASSLDPQIYEQYF	TGTGCCAGCAGCTTAGATCCCCAGATCTACGAGCAGTACTTC
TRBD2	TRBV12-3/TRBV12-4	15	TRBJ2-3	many	CASSTGGAGADTQYF	TGTGCCAGCAGCACCGGGGGGGCGGGAGCGGATACGCAGTATTTT
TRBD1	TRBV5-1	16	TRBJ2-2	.	CASRWPGQGSTGELFF	TGCGCCAGCAGATGGCCGGGACAGGGGTCCACCGGGGAGCTGTTTTTT
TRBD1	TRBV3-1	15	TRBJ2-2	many	CASRPPRGLAGELFF	TGTGCCAGCCGCCCCCCCAGGGGGCTCGCCGGGGAGCTGTTTTTT
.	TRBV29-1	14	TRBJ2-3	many	CSVEDLITGDTQYF	TGCAGCGTTGAAGACCTGATTACGGGAGATACGCAGTATTTT
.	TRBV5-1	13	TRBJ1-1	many	CASSLEGIPEAFF	TGCGCCAGCAGCCTCGAGGGGATCCCTGAAGCTTTCTTT
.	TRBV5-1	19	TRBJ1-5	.	CASSLESAVWYDSNQPQHF	TGCGCCAGCAGCTTGGAATCTGCTGTGTGGTATGATAGCAATCAGCCCCAGCATTTT
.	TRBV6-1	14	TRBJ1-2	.	CARSVAATGYGYTF	TGTGCCCGCAGTGTAGCCGCGACAGGCTATGGCTACACCTTC
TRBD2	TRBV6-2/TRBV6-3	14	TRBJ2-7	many	CASSASGSYYEQYF	TGTGCCAGCAGTGCTAGCGGGAGCTACTACGAGCAGTACTTC
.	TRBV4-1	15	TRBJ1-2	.	CASSLILGESYGYTF	TGCGCCAGCAGCCTGATTCTCGGGGAGAGCTATGGCTACACCTTC
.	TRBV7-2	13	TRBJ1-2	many	CASSPDRNYGYTF	TGTGCCAGCAGCCCCGACAGGAACTATGGCTACACCTTC
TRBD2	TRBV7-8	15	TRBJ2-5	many	CASSPRTSVSETQYF	TGTGCCAGCAGCCCGCGGACTAGCGTAAGCGAGACCCAGTACTTC
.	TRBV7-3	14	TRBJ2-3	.	CASSSTGTGDTQYF	TGTGCCAGCAGCTCTACCGGGACGGGAGATACACAGTATTTT
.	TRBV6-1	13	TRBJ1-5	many	CASSGERTQPQHF	TGTGCCAGCAGTGGCGAGCGTACCCAGCCCCAGCATTTT
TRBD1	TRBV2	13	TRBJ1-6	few	CASGQVNNSPLHF	TGTGCCAGCGGACAGGTCAATAATTCACCCCTCCACTTT
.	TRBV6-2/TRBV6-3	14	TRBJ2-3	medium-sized	CASTQERGTDTQYF	TGTGCCAGCACACAGGAGCGGGGCACAGATACGCAGTATTTT
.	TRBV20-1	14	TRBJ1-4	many	CSALGWPSNEKLFF	TGCAGTGCTCTTGGGTGGCCTTCTAATGAAAAACTGTTTTTT
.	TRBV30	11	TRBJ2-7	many	CAWSGRGQQYF	TGTGCCTGGAGTGGACGAGGGCAGCAGTACTTC
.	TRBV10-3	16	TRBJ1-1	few	CAIIGPLDTLNTEAFF	TGTGCCATCATTGGCCCATTGGACACTCTGAACACTGAAGCTTTCTTT
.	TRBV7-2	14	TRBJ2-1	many	CASSPDSFYNEQFF	TGTGCCAGCAGCCCTGACTCGTTTTACAATGAGCAGTTCTTC
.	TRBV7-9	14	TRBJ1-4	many	CASSFSSGEEKLFF	TGTGCCAGCAGCTTTTCTTCAGGGGAGGAAAAACTGTTTTTT
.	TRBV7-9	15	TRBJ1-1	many	CASSRAGGSNTEAFF	TGTGCCAGCAGTAGGGCGGGGGGGTCGAACACTGAAGCTTTCTTT
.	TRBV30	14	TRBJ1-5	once	CAWSDRLKNQPQHF	TGTGCCTGGAGTGACAGATTAAAGAATCAGCCCCAGCATTTT
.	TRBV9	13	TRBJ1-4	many	CASSVGVNEKLFF	TGTGCCAGCAGCGTCGGGGTTAATGAAAAACTGTTTTTT
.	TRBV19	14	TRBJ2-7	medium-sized	CASSIAASNYEQYF	TGTGCCAGTAGTATTGCGGCTAGCAACTACGAGCAGTACTTC
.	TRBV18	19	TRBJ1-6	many	CASSPVGTVDSSYNSPLHF	TGTGCCAGCTCACCCGTCGGGACGGTTGACAGCTCCTATAATTCACCCCTCCACTTT
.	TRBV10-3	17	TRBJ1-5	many	CAISPRGRSGDNQPQHF	TGTGCCATCAGCCCAAGGGGGAGGTCAGGGGACAATCAGCCCCAGCATTTT
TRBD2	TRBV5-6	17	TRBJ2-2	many	CASSSRTSGSNHGELFF	TGTGCCAGCAGCTCAAGGACTAGCGGGAGTAATCACGGGGAGCTGTTTTTT
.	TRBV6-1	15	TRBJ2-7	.	CASTLPRQAAYEQYF	TGTGCCAGCACTCTGCCTCGGCAAGCCGCCTACGAGCAGTACTTC
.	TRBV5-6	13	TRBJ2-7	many	CASSKENWDEQYF	TGTGCCAGCAGCAAGGAAAACTGGGACGAGCAGTACTTC
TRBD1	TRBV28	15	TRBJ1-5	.	CARSRRGLNNQHQHF	TGTGCCAGAAGTCGCAGGGGGCTTAACAATCAGCACCAGCATTTT
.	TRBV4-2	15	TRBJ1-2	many	CASSAFPAPADGYTF	TGTGCCAGCAGCGCATTTCCGGCGCCGGCGGATGGCTACACCTTC
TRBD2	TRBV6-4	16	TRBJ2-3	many	CASSDSAGGSTDTQYF	TGTGCCAGCAGTGACTCGGCGGGGGGTAGCACAGATACGCAGTATTTT
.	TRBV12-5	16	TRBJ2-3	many	CASGLWGGGYEDTQYF	TGTGCTAGTGGTTTGTGGGGTGGGGGTTATGAAGATACGCAGTATTTT
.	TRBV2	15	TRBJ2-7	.	CTSSGDQRRGFEQYF	TGTACCAGCAGTGGTGACCAGAGACGGGGCTTCGAGCAGTACTTC
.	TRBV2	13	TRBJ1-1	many	CASSALEDTEAFF	TGTGCCAGCAGCGCATTAGAGGACACTGAAGCTTTCTTT
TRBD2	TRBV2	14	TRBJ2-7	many	CASSGTSPGSEQYF	TGTGCCAGCAGTGGGACTAGTCCTGGGAGCGAGCAGTACTTC
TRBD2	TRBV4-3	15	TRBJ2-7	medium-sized	CASSRGTSGSDEQYF	TGCGCCAGCAGCCGGGGGACTAGCGGGAGCGACGAGCAGTACTTC
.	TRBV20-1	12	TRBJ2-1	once	CSGNSGNNGQFF	TGCAGTGGGAACAGTGGAAACAATGGGCAGTTCTTC